This T cell receptor (beta chain) was found in a study of blood T cell repertoires in COVID-19. On the study more broadly: Spain, Italy and the United States supplied samples that represented acute and convalescent COVID-19. From T cells, B-cell-depleted T cells, or PBMCs came the material, which was cDNA or gDNA.

The V gene end was trimmed by 7 bases and the J gene end by 7 bases; junction bases not matched to a gene: 6. In germline, CDR1 is LNHDA, CDR2 SQIVND (reference sequence). The CDR3 has 13 residues. Authors' data handling: Nucleated cell counts were estimated from reference gene primer amplification. Repertoires were generated with immunoSEQ multiplex PCR, while TCRdb's copy carries only in-frame clones and drops some. V, J and clone size were drawn from that table, and D and trimming were deduced from the DNA. The sample holds fewer than 300,000 clones, around 82% seen once. Sequencing was performed on peripheral blood. The rearrangement links TRBV19 to TRBJ2-1; 8 bases match TRBD2. This TCR was recovered from a young woman with acute or convalescent COVID-19. The DNA of the CDR3 is TGTGCCAGTATAGTTTCGGGGGGGAATGAGCAGTTCTTC. Its protein is CASIVSGGNEQFF.